This TCR beta chain was retrieved from a study of CD8 T cells in ankylosing spondylitis. This clonotype appeared a few times. Its antigen is as yet unknown. V dropped 5 bases and J dropped 1; count of bases not matched to a gene: 8. CDR1 is MDHEN, CDR2 SYDVKM, per germline. The CDR3 extends over 16 amino acids. Regarding the study as a whole: Past studies reported some motif variants in reactive arthritis synovial fluid and blood. Within matched ankylosing spondylitis synovial fluid, disease-linked clones were reportedly significantly enriched. In ankylosing spondylitis blood, a motif of roughly 8 highly homologous TCR beta variants appeared characteristic.

Making the TCR beta libraries involved quantitative 5'-RACE with molecular barcodes. TCRdb reprocessed the 5' RACE reads with MiXCR, giving one entry per CDR3 protein. The profile covers around 890,000 distinct CDR3 sequences, with approximately 12% appearing a single time and about 0.49% taken by the ten largest. This receptor was identified in a male donor with ankylosing spondylitis. The rearrangement uses TRBV28 and TRBJ1-5, with 7 bases aligning to TRBD1. The source material was blood, either unsorted or a sorted T cell fraction (not recorded which). CDR3 residues: CASSLLDRQSNQPQHF. As DNA, the CDR3 is TGTGCCAGCAGTCTACTGGACAGGCAAAGCAATCAGCCCCAGCATTTT. The whole variable domain, remainder taken from reference TRBV28 and TRBJ1-5, is DVKVTQSSRYLVKRTGEKVFLECVQDMDHENMFWYRQDPGLGLRLIYFSYDVKMKEKGDIPEGYSVSREKKERFSLILESASTNQTSMYLCASSLLDRQSNQPQHFGDGTRLSIL.